The clone carrying this T cell receptor (beta chain) has at least ten counts. Its antigen remains unidentified. The sample belongs to a study of CD8 T cells in ankylosing spondylitis. Quantitative 5'-RACE with molecular barcodes was used to make the TCR beta libraries. MiXCR, run by TCRdb on the 5' RACE reads, gives a single entry per CDR3 protein. Counted here are roughly 700,000 distinct CDR3 sequences, 15% to 20% occurring once; the ten biggest clones make up around 19%. Broader study findings: A TCR beta motif made of eight highly homologous variants seemed typical of ankylosing spondylitis blood. Enrichment of disease-linked clones was reportedly significant in matched ankylosing spondylitis synovial fluid.

This sequence was found in a male donor with ankylosing spondylitis. What was sequenced was blood, either unsorted or a sorted T cell fraction (not recorded which).

CDR3 amino acids: CASSLMQGSYEQYF. The CDR3 DNA follows: TGTGCCAGCAGCTTAATGCAGGGGTCCTACGAGCAGTACTTC. J is TRBJ2-7 and V is TRBV7-2; a possible D gene is TRBD1 (6 bases). CDR3 size: 14 residues. V lost 2 bases to trimming and J lost 1 base, with 9 bases between them. Germline V gene data show CDR1 as SGHTA and CDR2 as FQGNSA.